A single sample is the source of the 12 T cell receptor beta chains below, sequenced in a study of prognosis after radiotherapy for stage I lung cancer. Two rounds of multiplex PCR amplified TCR beta CDR3 from genomic DNA. It was primers specific to each TRBV and TRBJ gene that first-round PCR used. TCRdb independently ran MiXCR on the multiplex PCR reads; one entry per CDR3 protein. The data contain about 47,000 distinct CDR3 sequences, 30% to 35% of them singletons. Sequencing used PBMCs, obtained before or after stereotactic body radiation therapy (not recorded which). These TCRs come from a donor aged 50 or older with non-small cell lung cancer.

Ten or more counts support this clonotype. The chain is built from TRBV4-3 and TRBJ1-2; weak D call: TRBD1 (5 bases). There are 16 residues in the CDR3. V was trimmed by 0 bases and J by 4 bases, leaving 15 bases between them. From germline, CDR1 is LGHNA and CDR2 YSLEER. The CDR3 loop is CASSQDDRGGGYGYTF. The CDR3 DNA is TGCGCCAGCAGCCAAGATGATCGGGGGGGAGGCTATGGCTACACCTTC.

This clonotype was detected ten times or more. The chain links TRBV12-3 or TRBV12-4 to TRBJ2-1, with D perhaps TRBD2 (6 bases). V shed 3 bases and J shed 7 bases, with 13 bases lying between them. CDR3 length: 14 residues. The CDR3 loop is CASSLASAGNEQFF. CDR3 nucleotide sequence: TGTGCCAGCAGTTTGGCTAGCGCAGGGAATGAGCAGTTCTTC.

This rearrangement joins TRBV9 to TRBJ2-7; 9 nucleotides align to TRBD1. CDR3 length: 15 amino acids. J gave up 5 bases and V 3 bases, and 9 bases lay outside the gene matches. CDR1 is SGDLS, CDR2 YYNGEE, per germline. The CDR3 nucleotides are TGTGCCAGCAGCGCGAAGGGACAGGGAGCCCACGAGCAGTACTTC. It is translated as CASSAKGQGAHEQYF.

This chain uses TRBV7-8 with TRBJ2-2; D is perhaps TRBD1 (6 bases). CDR3 size: 14 residues. Trimming stripped 3 bases from V and 2 bases from J, with 7 bases between. Germline assignment: CDR1 SGHVS and CDR2 FQNEAQ. For the CDR3, the DNA is TGTGCCAGCAGCTTGACAGGTAACACCGGGGAGCTGTTTTTT. It is translated as CASSLTGNTGELFF.

Comment on this clonotype: At one of its ends the junction is not consistent with the germline gene, which may arise from a read error. This sequence joins TRBV28 and TRBJ2-7; D not certain. This CDR3 is 14 amino acids long. The germline CDR1 and CDR2 sequences are MDHEN and SYDVKM. CDR3 nucleotides: TGTTCCAGCATCGGCGCTGGGTCCCTCTACGAGCAGTACTTC. This gives the protein CSSIGAGSLYEQYF.

This clonotype was observed many times. The chain is built from TRBV19 and TRBJ2-1; D is unresolved. The CDR3 is made up of 13 amino acids. Germline V gives CDR1 LNHDA, CDR2 SQIVND (reference sequence). Between the trimmed V and J ends, which lost 4 bases and 4 bases, there was a span of 8 bases. The CDR3 DNA is TGTGCCAGTAGTACGCCGCCATACAATGAGCAGTTCTTC. Protein sequence: CASSTPPYNEQFF.

This clonotype was counted many times. The genes are TRBV5-1 and TRBJ2-7; D is ambiguous. Germline assignment: CDR1 SGHRS and CDR2 YFSETQ. V was trimmed by 0 bases and J by 6 bases, leaving 10 bases between them. This CDR3 contains 13 residues. The CDR3 loop reads CASSLAGVPEQYF. CDR3 coding DNA: TGCGCCAGCAGCTTGGCTGGGGTCCCCGAGCAGTACTTC.

This clonotype showed up many times. This rearrangement joins TRBV7-2 to TRBJ1-1; D is ambiguous. Trimming cost V 3 bases and J 0 bases, with 8 bases left between them. The CDR3 extends over 14 amino acids. Germline lookup yields CDR1 SGHTA and CDR2 FQGNSA. The CDR3 region is CASSFGPMNTEAFF. DNA of the CDR3: TGTGCCAGCAGCTTCGGCCCCATGAACACTGAAGCTTTCTTT.

There are a few counts of this clonotype. The chain couples TRBV9 to TRBJ1-4; 7 nucleotides match TRBD1. The CDR3 totals 14 residues. Germline V gene lookup returns CDR1 SGDLS and CDR2 YYNGEE. The J segment lost 7 bases and the V segment lost 0 bases, leaving 3 bases of the junction unmatched. CDR3 in DNA: TGTGCCAGCAGCGTAGGGTCAGGGGGTGAAAAACTGTTTTTT. Translated, it gives CASSVGSGGEKLFF.

This clonotype ranks as medium-sized. The V and J genes are TRBV7-2 and TRBJ2-2; TRBD2 is a possible D gene (5 bases). V lost 1 base, J lost 7 bases, and 10 bases lay in between. The CDR3 is made up of 14 amino acids. CDR1 is SGHTA, CDR2 FQGNSA, per germline. The CDR3 coding sequence is TGTGCCAGCAGCTTAGGGGAGTGGGACGGGGAGCTGTTTTTT. Translated: CASSLGEWDGELFF.

This clonotype was found many times. This chain uses TRBV3-2 with TRBJ2-3; TRBD2 is the table's D call and was not checked against the DNA. TRBV3-2 is noted as a pseudogene. CDR3 length: 16 residues. The chain's CDR3 is CASSQATREITDTQYF. CDR3 nucleotide sequence: TGTGCCAGCAGCCAAGCTACTAGAGAAATCACAGATACGCAGTATTTT.

This clonotype appeared many times. The chain is built from TRBV30 and TRBJ1-5; D may be TRBD1 (5 bases). V lost 5 bases, J lost 7 bases, and 12 bases lay in between. Germline lookup yields CDR1 GTSNPN and CDR2 SVGIG (reference sequence). CDR3 length equals 12 residues. The CDR3 protein is CAWAGTGQPQHF. As DNA, the CDR3 is TGTGCCTGGGCGGGGACTGGACAGCCCCAGCATTTT.